This passage covers 2 T cell receptor beta chains from one sample sequenced in a study of T-cell reconstitution after alpha-beta-depleted transplantation in children. TCRbeta library preparation incorporated unique molecular identifiers. TCRdb re-derived calls from the PCR reads in MiXCR, one entry per CDR3 protein. The table lists around 600,000 distinct CDR3 sequences, roughly 10% of them singletons, with less than 5% in the top ten. Material: PBMCs from the stem cell graft donor, obtained from the stem cell graft. These receptors originate from a human donor who donated a stem cell graft to a child with acute myeloid leukemia.

This clonotype was found a few times. This chain links TRBV30 with TRBJ2-1, with D possibly TRBD2 on 5 matching bases. V lost 1 base to trimming and J lost 6 bases, with 7 bases between them. CDR3 length: 12 amino acids. Germline CDR1 GTSNPN, CDR2 SVGIG (reference sequence). DNA for the CDR3: TGTGCCTGGAGTGCTGGACTCAATGAGCAGTTCTTC. Encoded protein: CAWSAGLNEQFF.

The genes are TRBV20-1 and TRBJ2-1; a weak D match, TRBD2 (6 bases). CDR3 length equals 16 residues. The V end was cut by 3 bases, the J end by 7 bases, with 22 bases between. The germline V gene has CDR1 DFQATT and CDR2 SNEGSKA (reference sequence). The CDR3 sequence is CSASSSWRGRGNEQFF. DNA for the CDR3: TGCAGTGCTAGTTCCTCTTGGCGGGGCCGGGGGAATGAGCAGTTCTTC.